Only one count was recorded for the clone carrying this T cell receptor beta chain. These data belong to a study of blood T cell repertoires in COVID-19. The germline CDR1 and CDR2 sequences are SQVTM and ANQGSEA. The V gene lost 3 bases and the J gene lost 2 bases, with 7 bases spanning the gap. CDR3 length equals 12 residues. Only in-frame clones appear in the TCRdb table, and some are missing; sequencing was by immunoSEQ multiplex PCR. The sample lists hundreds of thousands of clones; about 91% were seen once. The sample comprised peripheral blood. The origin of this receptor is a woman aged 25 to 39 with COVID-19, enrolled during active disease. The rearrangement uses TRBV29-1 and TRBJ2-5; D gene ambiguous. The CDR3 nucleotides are TGCAGCGTTGATGCCAGACAAGAGACCCAGTACTTC. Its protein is CSVDARQETQYF.